This T cell receptor (beta chain) was found in a study of vaccination and CD4 T cells after COVID-19. Study in general: After vaccination, a few convalescent patients were sampled at day 14 and at days 161 to 241. The control cultures got either a CEFX pool, an HIV-1 Nef pool, or no peptide at all.

Study outcomes and limitations: Relatively few convalescent patients were studied, without early post-infection timepoints.

This CDR3 comprises 15 residues. V shed 5 bases and J shed 1 base, with 12 bases lying between them. Germline V gene sequence: CDR1 SGHTA, CDR2 FQGNSA. The time point denotes: late sampling 161 to 241 days after vaccination in a few convalescent patients. Stated treatment: 10-day PBMC culture with coronavirus spike peptide pools or control peptides (ViraFEST assay). An Oncomine TCR Beta short-read assay was used to sequence the DNA from cultured CD4+ T cells. Cultured CD4+ T cells yielded the extracted genomic DNA. A single record per CDR3 protein comes from TCRdb applying MiXCR to the PCR reads. The sample carries around 18,000 distinct CDR3 sequences, around 50% recorded once. A word on this clonotype: Its antigen is undetermined.

The rearrangement links TRBV7-2 to TRBJ1-3; no firm D call. This material consisted of CD4+ T cells from blood, cultured in vitro, taken about 7 months after SARS-CoV-2 vaccination. This clonotype was sampled from a human donor who had recovered from COVID-19. The CDR3 reads CASSQIWQSGNTIYF. CDR3 coding DNA: TGTGCCAGCAGCCAGATATGGCAGTCTGGAAACACCATATATTTT. The full variable domain, completed using reference TRBV7-2 and TRBJ1-3, is GAGVSQSPSNKVTEKGKDVELRCDPISGHTALYWYRQSLGQGLEFLIYFQGNSAPDKSGLPSDRFSAERTGGSVSTLTIQRTQQEDSAVYLCASSQIWQSGNTIYFGEGSWLTVV.